This entry lists 15 T cell receptor beta chains sequenced from one sample in a study of PD-L1 blockade in urothelial cancer. TCRdb's table, derived via immunoSEQ multiplex PCR, lists solely in-frame clones and lacks some. This sample has under 50,000 clones; 75% to 95% occur once, and the top ten carry under 9.5%. This sample comprised PBMCs, obtained around atezolizumab (anti-PD-L1) treatment. The source of these receptors is a man aged 70-80 years with urothelial cancer.

This chain uses TRBV19 with TRBJ2-3, with D maybe TRBD2 (5 bases). Trimming cost V 9 bases and J 0 bases, with 13 bases left between them. The germline gives CDR1 LNHDA, CDR2 SQIVND (reference sequence). The CDR3 has 14 residues. The CDR3 is CASAIGGSTDTQYF. The CDR3 DNA sequence: TGTGCCAGCGCCATAGGAGGTAGCACAGATACGCAGTATTTT.

The J gene is TRBJ2-6, the V gene TRBV5-6, with 9 nucleotides matching TRBD1. There are 18 residues in the CDR3. Germline trimming cut 4 bases from V and 1 base from J; bases unmatched to any gene: 9. In germline, CDR1 is SGHDT, CDR2 YYEEEE. This CDR3 reads CASSPPGQGISGANVLTF. The CDR3 nucleotides read TGTGCCAGCAGCCCCCCGGGACAGGGAATTTCTGGGGCCAACGTCCTGACTTTC.

The V and J genes are TRBV25-1 and TRBJ2-7, with 12 bases fitting TRBD2. Per germline, CDR1 MGHDK and CDR2 SYGVNS. The CDR3 length is 17 residues. J was trimmed by 4 bases and V by 6 bases; bases with no gene match: 13. CDR3 residues: CASSEPGGLAGIYEQYF. The CDR3 DNA follows: TGTGCCAGCAGCGAGCCTGGCGGACTAGCGGGAATTTACGAGCAGTACTTC.

The V gene is TRBV7-2, the J gene TRBJ1-1; D is unresolved. V lost 5 bases and J lost 0, with 7 bases in between. The CDR3 spans 13 residues. Germline V CDR1 and CDR2: SGHTA, FQGNSA. Written as DNA, the CDR3 is TGTGCCAGCAGCCGTCCCCTGAACACTGAAGCTTTCTTT. Its protein is CASSRPLNTEAFF.

This rearrangement joins TRBV28 to TRBJ2-7; TRBD2 aligns across 14 bases. This CDR3 has 15 amino acids. Germline CDR1 MDHEN, CDR2 SYDVKM. Losses at the gene ends were 4 bases for V and 5 bases for J; bases not matched to a gene: 4. CDR3 residues: CASSSMTSGRDEQYF. The CDR3 coding sequence is TGTGCCAGCAGTTCCATGACTAGCGGGAGGGACGAGCAGTACTTC. Full variable domain (missing parts from reference TRBV28 and TRBJ2-7): DVKVTQSSRYLVKRTGEKVFLECVQDMDHENMFWYRQDPGLGLRLIYFSYDVKMKEKGDIPEGYSVSREKKERFSLILESASTNQTSMYLCASSSMTSGRDEQYFGPGTRLTVT.

The chain recombines TRBV18 with TRBJ1-2, with D perhaps matching TRBD1 (6 bases). V gave up 6 bases and J gave up 4 bases, with 9 bases separating them. Looked up from germline, CDR1 is KGHSH and CDR2 is LQKENI. This CDR3 is built from 12 residues. The CDR3 here is CASSPTGYGYTF. The CDR3 DNA sequence: TGTGCCAGCTCCCCGACAGGCTATGGCTACACCTTC.

The chain recombines TRBV19 with TRBJ2-7; 10 nucleotides align to TRBD1. The germline gives CDR1 LNHDA, CDR2 SQIVND (reference sequence). The ends lost 5 bases at V and 0 bases at J; junction bases unmatched: 10. This CDR3 has 17 residues. CDR3 DNA: TGTGCCAGTAGTCCCGAAGGCTGGACAGGGGGCTCCTACGAGCAGTACTTC. Residues: CASSPEGWTGGSYEQYF.

This clone appeared a few times. The rearrangement links TRBV5-1 to TRBJ2-3, with TRBD1 identical over 9 bases. The CDR3 consists of 18 residues. The V gene's germline CDR1 is SGHRS and CDR2 YFSETQ. Trimming at V came to 0 bases and at J to 2 bases, leaving 10 bases not matched to a gene. The CDR3 is CASSLVPRQGVNTDTQYF. For the CDR3, the DNA is TGCGCCAGCAGCTTGGTGCCTCGACAGGGGGTAAACACAGATACGCAGTATTTT.

This chain connects TRBV6-1 to TRBJ1-5; 9 bases agree with TRBD1. V shed 4 bases and J 5 bases; nucleotides not matched to a gene: 6. Germline-derived CDR1 and CDR2 are MNHNS and SASEGT. The CDR3 runs 15 residues. In DNA form, the CDR3 reads TGTGCCAGCAGTGCCCCAACAGGGGGCGATCAGCCCCAGCATTTT. It codes for CASSAPTGGDQPQHF.

This clone was observed a few times. This chain joins TRBV2 and TRBJ2-5, with D unresolved. The germline gives CDR1 SNHLY, CDR2 FYNNEI. The CDR3 is 13 residues long. The ends were cut back, 2 bases at V and 4 bases at J, with 8 bases in the middle. CDR3 bases: TGTGCCAGCAGTGAATTATCCGTAGAGACCCAGTACTTC. Protein product: CASSELSVETQYF.

This sequence joins TRBV12-5 and TRBJ2-5, with 9 bases fitting TRBD1. The CDR3 totals 19 residues. Trimming removed 5 bases from V and 2 bases from J; junction bases left unmatched: 18. CDR1 and CDR2 (germline): LGHNT, FRNRAP. CDR3 loop: CASGRRARWSTGGQETQYF. CDR3 DNA sequence: TGTGCTAGTGGTCGGAGGGCCCGATGGTCGACAGGGGGTCAAGAGACCCAGTACTTC.

The chain couples TRBV28 to TRBJ1-5; D is perhaps TRBD1 (5 bases). This CDR3 is built from 14 residues. The V gene lost 7 bases and the J gene lost 4 bases, with 14 bases spanning the gap. Germline CDR1 MDHEN, CDR2 SYDVKM. The CDR3 DNA reads TGTGCCAGCAATAAGGGCGGGGCTAATCAGCCCCAGCATTTT. Protein product: CASNKGGANQPQHF. Drawing the rest from reference TRBV28 and TRBJ1-5, the complete variable domain is DVKVTQSSRYLVKRTGEKVFLECVQDMDHENMFWYRQDPGLGLRLIYFSYDVKMKEKGDIPEGYSVSREKKERFSLILESASTNQTSMYLCASNKGGANQPQHFGDGTRLSIL.

The DNA of the CDR3 is TGTGCCAGCAGCTCAACCGGGACTACCAACCGGGAGCTGTTTTTT. Amino acids: CASSSTGTTNRELFF. The rearrangement links TRBV28 to TRBJ2-2; 7 bases fit TRBD2. The CDR3 is 15 residues long. The trim removed 6 bases at V and 9 bases at J, leaving 13 bases unmatched. CDR1 and CDR2 from the germline V gene are MDHEN and SYDVKM.

Only a few counts were recorded for this clone. In DNA, the CDR3 is TGTGCCAGTAGTATGCGGGGGCGCGGGTACGAGCAGTACTTC. This encodes CASSMRGRGYEQYF. The chain recombines TRBV19 with TRBJ2-7; perhaps TRBD2 as D (7 bases). CDR3 length equals 14 residues. Deletions cut 3 bases from V and 4 bases from J, with 13 bases between. The V gene's germline CDR1 is LNHDA and CDR2 SQIVND (reference sequence).

The chain carries TRBV9 and TRBJ1-2; 11 bases fit TRBD1. V shed 3 bases and J 1 base; nucleotides not matched to a gene: 2. The CDR3 extends over 15 amino acids. Germline CDR1 reads SGDLS; CDR2 reads YYNGEE. DNA for the CDR3: TGTGCCAGCAGCGCGGGACAGGGGGTTAACTATGGCTACACCTTC. Amino acid sequence: CASSAGQGVNYGYTF. The full variable domain, its missing parts supplied by reference TRBV9 and TRBJ1-2, is DSGVTQTPKHLITATGQRVTLRCSPRSGDLSVYWYQQSLDQGLQFLIQYYNGEERAKGNILERFSAQQFPDLHSELNLSSLELGDSALYFCASSAGQGVNYGYTFGSGTRLTVV.